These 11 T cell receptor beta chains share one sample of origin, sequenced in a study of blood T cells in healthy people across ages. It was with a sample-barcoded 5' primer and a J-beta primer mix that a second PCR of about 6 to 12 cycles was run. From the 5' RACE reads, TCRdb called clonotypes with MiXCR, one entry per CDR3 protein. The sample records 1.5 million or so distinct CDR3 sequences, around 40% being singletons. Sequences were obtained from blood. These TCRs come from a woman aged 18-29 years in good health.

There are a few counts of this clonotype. CDR3 loop: CSATRANEQFF. The CDR3 DNA sequence: TGCAGTGCCACCAGAGCTAATGAGCAGTTCTTC. This chain uses TRBV20-1 with TRBJ2-1; no definite D call. The length of the CDR3 is 11 residues. Trimming pared 6 bases from V and 7 bases from J, leaving 10 bases between. The germline CDR1 and CDR2 sequences are DFQATT and SNEGSKA (reference sequence).

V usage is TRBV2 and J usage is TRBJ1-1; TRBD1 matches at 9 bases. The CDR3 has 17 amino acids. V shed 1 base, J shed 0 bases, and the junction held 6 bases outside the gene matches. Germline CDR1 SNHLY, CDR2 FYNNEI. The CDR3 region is CASSEGTGVLMNTEAFF. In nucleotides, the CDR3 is TGTGCCAGCAGTGAAGGGACAGGGGTCCTCATGAACACTGAAGCTTTCTTT. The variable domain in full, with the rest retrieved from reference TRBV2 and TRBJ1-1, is EPEVTQTPSHQVTQMGQEVILRCVPISNHLYFYWYRQILGQKVEFLVSFYNNEISEKSEIFDDQFSVERPDGSNFTLKIRSTKLEDSAMYFCASSEGTGVLMNTEAFFGQGTRLTVV.

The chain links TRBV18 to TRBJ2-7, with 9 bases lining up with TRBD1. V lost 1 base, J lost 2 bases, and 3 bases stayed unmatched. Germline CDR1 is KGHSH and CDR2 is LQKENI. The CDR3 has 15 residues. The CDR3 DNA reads TGTGCCAGCTCACCACGAGGACAGGGGACCTACGAGCAGTACTTC. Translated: CASSPRGQGTYEQYF.

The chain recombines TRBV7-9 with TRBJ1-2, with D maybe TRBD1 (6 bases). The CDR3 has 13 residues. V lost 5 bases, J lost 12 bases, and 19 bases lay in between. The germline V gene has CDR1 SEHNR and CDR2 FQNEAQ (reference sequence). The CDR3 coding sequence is TGTGCCAGCAGCCTCGACGTCGGCGGGGGCCACACCTTC. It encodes CASSLDVGGGHTF.

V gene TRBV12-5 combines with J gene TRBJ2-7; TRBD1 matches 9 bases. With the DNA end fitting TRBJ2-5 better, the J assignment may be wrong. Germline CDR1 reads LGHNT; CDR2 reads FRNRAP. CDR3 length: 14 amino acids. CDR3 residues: CASGLQGAEETQYF. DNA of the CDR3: TGTGCTAGTGGCTTACAGGGGGCGGAAGAGACCCAGTACTTC.

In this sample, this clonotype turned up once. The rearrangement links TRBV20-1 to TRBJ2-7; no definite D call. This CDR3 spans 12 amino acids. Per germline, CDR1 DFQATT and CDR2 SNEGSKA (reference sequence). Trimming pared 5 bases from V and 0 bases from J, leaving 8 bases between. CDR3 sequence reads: CSAVTASYEQYF. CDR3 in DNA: TGCAGTGCTGTCACTGCCTCCTACGAGCAGTACTTC.

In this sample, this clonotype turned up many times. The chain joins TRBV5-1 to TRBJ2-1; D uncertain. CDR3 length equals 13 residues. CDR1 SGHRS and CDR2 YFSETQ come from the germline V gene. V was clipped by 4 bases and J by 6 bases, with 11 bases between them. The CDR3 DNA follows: TGCGCCAGCAGCCAAATCCCCGGCAATGAGCAGTTCTTC. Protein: CASSQIPGNEQFF. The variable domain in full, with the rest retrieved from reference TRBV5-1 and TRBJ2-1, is KAGVTQTPRYLIKTRGQQVTLSCSPISGHRSVSWYQQTPGQGLQFLFEYFSETQRNKGNFPGRFSGRQFSNSRSEMNVSTLELGDSALYLCASSQIPGNEQFFGPGTRLTVL.

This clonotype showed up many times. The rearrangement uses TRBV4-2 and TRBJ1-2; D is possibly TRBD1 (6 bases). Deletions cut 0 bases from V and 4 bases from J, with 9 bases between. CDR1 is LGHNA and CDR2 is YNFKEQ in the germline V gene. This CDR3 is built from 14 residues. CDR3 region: CASSQDGGPYGYTF. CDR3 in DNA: TGTGCCAGCAGCCAAGATGGGGGGCCCTATGGCTACACCTTC.

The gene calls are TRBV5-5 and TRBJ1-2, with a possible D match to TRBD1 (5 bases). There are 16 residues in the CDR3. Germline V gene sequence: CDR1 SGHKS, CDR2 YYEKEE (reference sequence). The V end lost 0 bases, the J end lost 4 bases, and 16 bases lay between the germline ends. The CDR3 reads CASSLGGPGLPYGYTF. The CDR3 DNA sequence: TGTGCCAGCAGCTTGGGTGGTCCGGGACTCCCCTATGGCTACACCTTC.

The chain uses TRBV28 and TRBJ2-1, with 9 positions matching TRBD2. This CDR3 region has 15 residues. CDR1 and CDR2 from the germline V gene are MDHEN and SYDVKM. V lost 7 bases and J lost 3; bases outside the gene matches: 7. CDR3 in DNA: TGTGCCAGCAAACTTCTAGCGGGGAACTACAATGAGCAGTTCTTC. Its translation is CASKLLAGNYNEQFF.

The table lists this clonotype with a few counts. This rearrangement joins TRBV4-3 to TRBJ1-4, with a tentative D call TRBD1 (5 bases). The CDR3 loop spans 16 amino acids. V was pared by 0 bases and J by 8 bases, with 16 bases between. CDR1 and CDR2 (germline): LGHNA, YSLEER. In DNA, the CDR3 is TGCGCCAGCAGCCAAGATTTGGGGGGGTACAGAGAAAAACTGTTTTTT. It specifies CASSQDLGGYREKLFF.